The clone carrying this T cell receptor (beta chain) has just a few counts. Its specificity is not known. Unique molecular identifiers tagged the TCR beta cDNA libraries. TCRdb recomputed calls from the PCR reads with MiXCR, one row per CDR3 protein. The sample holds 400,000 to 500,000 distinct CDR3 sequences, 30% to 40% seen once. This CDR3 spans 15 amino acids. Per germline, CDR1 SGHVS and CDR2 FQNEAQ. V dropped 3 bases and J dropped 2; count of bases not matched to a gene: 0. This sample is drawn from a study of post-analysis software for immune sequencing data. Whole-study results and caveats: Patients carried roughly five TRBV segments more frequently than controls did, and TRBV5-6, TRBV5-1 and TRBV20-1 were among them.

This chain uses TRBV7-8 with TRBJ1-6; 8 bases align to TRBD1. Specimen: blood. The TCR sequence derives from a girl under 10 years old with multiple sclerosis. CDR3 bases: TGTGCCAGCAGCTTGGACAGGGCCTATAATTCACCCCTCCACTTT. Translated, it gives CASSLDRAYNSPLHF.